The TCR beta chain described here comes from a study of CD8 T cells in Susac syndrome. Random hexamers were used to reverse transcribe about 0.45 to 1 ug of RNA. TCRdb processed the immunoSEQ multiplex PCR reads anew with MiXCR; each CDR3 protein has one entry. The profile shows roughly 80,000 distinct CDR3 sequences, about 94% of them singletons. This CDR3 region has 13 residues. Germline loops: CDR1 SGHDT, CDR2 YYEEEE. V was shortened by 0 bases and J by 5 bases, with 9 bases between the two germline ends. Age- and sex-matched healthy donors served as the control group. Negative isolation yielded CD4+ and CD8+ T cells, and FACS enriched TEMRA cells.

The chain has TRBV5-6 and TRBJ2-7, with a weak D call TRBD1 (6 bases). Sequencing was carried out using CD8+ T cells from PBMCs. This TCR came from a human donor in good health. The CDR3 sequence: CASSLAAGDEQYF. CDR3 sequence (DNA): TGTGCCAGCAGCTTGGCCGCAGGGGACGAGCAGTACTTC.